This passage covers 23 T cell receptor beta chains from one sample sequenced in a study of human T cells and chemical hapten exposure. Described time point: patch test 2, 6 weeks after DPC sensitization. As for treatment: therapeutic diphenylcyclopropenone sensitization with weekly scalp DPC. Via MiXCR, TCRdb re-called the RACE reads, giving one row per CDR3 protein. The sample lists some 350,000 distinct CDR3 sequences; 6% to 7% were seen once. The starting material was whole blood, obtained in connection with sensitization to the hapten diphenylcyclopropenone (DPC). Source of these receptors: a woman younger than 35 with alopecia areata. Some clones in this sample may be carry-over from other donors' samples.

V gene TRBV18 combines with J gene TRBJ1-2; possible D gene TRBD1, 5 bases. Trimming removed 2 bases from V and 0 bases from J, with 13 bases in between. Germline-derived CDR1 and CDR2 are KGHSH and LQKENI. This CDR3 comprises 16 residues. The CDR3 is CASSPVRGETNYGYTF. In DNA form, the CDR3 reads TGTGCCAGCTCACCAGTCCGAGGGGAGACTAACTATGGCTACACCTTC.

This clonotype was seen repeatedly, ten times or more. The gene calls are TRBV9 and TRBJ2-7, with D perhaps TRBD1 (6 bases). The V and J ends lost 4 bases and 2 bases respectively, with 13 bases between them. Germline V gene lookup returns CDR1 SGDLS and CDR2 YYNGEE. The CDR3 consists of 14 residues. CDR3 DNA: TGTGCCAGCAGCCCGCGGTCAGGGGCCTACGAGCAGTACTTC. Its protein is CASSPRSGAYEQYF.

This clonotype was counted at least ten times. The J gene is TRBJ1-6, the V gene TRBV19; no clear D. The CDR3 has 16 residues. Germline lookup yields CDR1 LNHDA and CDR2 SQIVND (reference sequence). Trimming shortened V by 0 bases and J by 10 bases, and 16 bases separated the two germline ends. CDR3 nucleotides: TGTGCCAGTAGTATAGATGGCCCGAAGGACGGCTCACCCCTCCACTTT. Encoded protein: CASSIDGPKDGSPLHF.

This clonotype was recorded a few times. CDR3 nucleotide sequence: TGTGCCAGCAGTCGACAGGGACCGTACGAGCAGTACTTC. This gives the protein CASSRQGPYEQYF. The J gene is TRBJ2-7, the V gene TRBV27; 7 nucleotides line up with TRBD1. The germline CDR1 and CDR2 sequences are MNHEY and SMNVEV (reference sequence). Trimming removed 5 bases from V and 4 bases from J; junction bases left unmatched: 5. The CDR3 has 13 amino acids.

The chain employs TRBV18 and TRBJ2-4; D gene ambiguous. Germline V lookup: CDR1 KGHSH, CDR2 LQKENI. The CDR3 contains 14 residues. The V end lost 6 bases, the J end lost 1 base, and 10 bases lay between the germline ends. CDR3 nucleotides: TGTGCCAGCTCCGGAGACAACGCCAAAAACATTCAGTACTTC. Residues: CASSGDNAKNIQYF.

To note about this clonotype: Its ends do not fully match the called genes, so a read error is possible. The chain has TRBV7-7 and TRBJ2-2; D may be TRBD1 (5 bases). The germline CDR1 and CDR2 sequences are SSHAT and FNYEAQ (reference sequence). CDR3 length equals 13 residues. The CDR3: CASSLGEDGELFF. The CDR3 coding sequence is TGTGCTAGCAGCTTAGGGGAAGACGGGGAGCTGTTTTTT.

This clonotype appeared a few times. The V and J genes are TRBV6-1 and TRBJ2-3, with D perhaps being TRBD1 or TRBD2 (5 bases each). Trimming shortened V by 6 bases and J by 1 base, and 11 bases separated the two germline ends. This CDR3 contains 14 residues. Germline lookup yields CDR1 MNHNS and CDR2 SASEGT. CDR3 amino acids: CASRGVGGTDTQYF. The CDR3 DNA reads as TGTGCCAGCAGGGGGGTGGGAGGCACAGATACGCAGTATTTT.

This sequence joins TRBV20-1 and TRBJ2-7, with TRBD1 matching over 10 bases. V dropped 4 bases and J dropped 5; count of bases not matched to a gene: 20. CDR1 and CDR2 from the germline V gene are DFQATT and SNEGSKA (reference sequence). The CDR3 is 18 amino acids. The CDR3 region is CSATKALVDRGRGNEQYF. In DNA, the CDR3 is TGCAGTGCTACCAAAGCCCTCGTTGACAGGGGGCGCGGGAACGAGCAGTACTTC.

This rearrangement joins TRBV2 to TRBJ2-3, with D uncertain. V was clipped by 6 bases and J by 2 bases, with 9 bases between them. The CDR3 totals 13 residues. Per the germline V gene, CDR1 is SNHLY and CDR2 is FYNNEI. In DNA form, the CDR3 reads TGTGCCAGCAGAACCGAAATCACAGATACGCAGTATTTT. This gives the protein CASRTEITDTQYF.

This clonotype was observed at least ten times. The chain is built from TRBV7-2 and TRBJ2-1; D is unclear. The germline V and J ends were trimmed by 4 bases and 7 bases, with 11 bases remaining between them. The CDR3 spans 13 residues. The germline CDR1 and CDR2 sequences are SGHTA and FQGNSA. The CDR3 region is CASSSYLRNEQFF. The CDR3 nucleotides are TGTGCCAGCAGCTCGTACCTCCGGAATGAGCAGTTCTTC.

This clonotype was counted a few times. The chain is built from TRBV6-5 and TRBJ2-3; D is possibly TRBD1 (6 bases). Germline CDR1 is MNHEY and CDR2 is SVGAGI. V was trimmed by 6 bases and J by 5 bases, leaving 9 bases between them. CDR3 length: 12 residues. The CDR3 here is CASSRGRDTQYF. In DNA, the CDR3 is TGTGCCAGCAGCAGGGGCCGAGATACGCAGTATTTT.

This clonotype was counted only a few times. DNA for the CDR3: TGTGCCAGCAGCGTAGCTGGGACCGTTGGGGGGACCCAGTACTTC. Translated: CASSVAGTVGGTQYF. This sequence joins TRBV9 and TRBJ2-5, with D perhaps TRBD1 or TRBD2 (5 bases each). The germline V gene encodes CDR1 SGDLS and CDR2 YYNGEE. This CDR3 has 15 amino acids. Between the trimmed V and J ends, which lost 0 bases and 7 bases, there was a span of 16 bases.

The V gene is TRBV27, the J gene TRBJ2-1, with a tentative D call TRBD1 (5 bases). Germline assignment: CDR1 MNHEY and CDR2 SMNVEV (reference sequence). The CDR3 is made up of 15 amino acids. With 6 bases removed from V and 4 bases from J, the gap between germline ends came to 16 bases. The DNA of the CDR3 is TGTGCCAGCAGACTTGGGGCCCTGGGATACAATGAGCAGTTCTTC. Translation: CASRLGALGYNEQFF.

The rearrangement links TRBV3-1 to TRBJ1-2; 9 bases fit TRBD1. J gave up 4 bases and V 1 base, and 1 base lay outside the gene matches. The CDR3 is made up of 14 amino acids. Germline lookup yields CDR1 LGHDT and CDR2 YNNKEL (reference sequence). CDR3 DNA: TGTGCCAGCAGCCAAGGGGGACAGGGCTATGGCTACACCTTC. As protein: CASSQGGQGYGYTF.

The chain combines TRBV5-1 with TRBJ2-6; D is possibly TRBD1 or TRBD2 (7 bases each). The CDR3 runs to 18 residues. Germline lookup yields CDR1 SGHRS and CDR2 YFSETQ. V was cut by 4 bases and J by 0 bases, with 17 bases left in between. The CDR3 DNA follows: TGCGCCAGCAGCCCCCAGACAGGGACTATCTCTGGGGCCAACGTCCTGACTTTC. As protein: CASSPQTGTISGANVLTF. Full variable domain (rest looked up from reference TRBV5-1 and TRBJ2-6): KAGVTQTPRYLIKTRGQQVTLSCSPISGHRSVSWYQQTPGQGLQFLFEYFSETQRNKGNFPGRFSGRQFSNSRSEMNVSTLELGDSALYLCASSPQTGTISGANVLTFGAGSRLTVL.

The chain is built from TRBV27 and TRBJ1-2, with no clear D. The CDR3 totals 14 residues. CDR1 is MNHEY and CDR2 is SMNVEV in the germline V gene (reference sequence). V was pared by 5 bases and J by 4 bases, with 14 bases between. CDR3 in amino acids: CASSRGSGGYGYTF. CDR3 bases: TGTGCCAGCAGTAGAGGGTCGGGCGGCTATGGCTACACCTTC.

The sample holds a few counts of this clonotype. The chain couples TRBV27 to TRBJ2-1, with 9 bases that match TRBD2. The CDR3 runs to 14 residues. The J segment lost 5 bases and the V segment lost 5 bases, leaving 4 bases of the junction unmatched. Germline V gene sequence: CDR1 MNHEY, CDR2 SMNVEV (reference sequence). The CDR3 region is CASSERGAHNEQFF. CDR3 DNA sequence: TGTGCCAGCAGTGAGCGGGGGGCCCACAATGAGCAGTTCTTC.

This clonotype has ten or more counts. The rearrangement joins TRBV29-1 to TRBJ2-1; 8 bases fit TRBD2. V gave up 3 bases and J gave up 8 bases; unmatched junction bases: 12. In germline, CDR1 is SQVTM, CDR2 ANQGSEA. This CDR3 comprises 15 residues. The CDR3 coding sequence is TGCAGCGTTGATAATCCGCGGGGGGATCGGGATGAGCAGTTCTTC. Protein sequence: CSVDNPRGDRDEQFF.

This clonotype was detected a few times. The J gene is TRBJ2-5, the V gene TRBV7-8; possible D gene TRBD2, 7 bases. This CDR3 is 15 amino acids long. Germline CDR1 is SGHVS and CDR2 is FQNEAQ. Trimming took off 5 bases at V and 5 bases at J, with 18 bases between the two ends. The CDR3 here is CASSPIRGGGETQYF. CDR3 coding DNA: TGTGCCAGCAGCCCGATCCGCGGGGGCGGGGAGACCCAGTACTTC.

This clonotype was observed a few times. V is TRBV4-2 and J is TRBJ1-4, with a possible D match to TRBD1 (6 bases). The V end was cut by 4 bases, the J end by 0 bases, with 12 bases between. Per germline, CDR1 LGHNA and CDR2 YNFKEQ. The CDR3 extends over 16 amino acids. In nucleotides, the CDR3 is TGTGCCAGCAGCCGGACAGAAGCTTCAACTAATGAAAAACTGTTTTTT. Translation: CASSRTEASTNEKLFF.

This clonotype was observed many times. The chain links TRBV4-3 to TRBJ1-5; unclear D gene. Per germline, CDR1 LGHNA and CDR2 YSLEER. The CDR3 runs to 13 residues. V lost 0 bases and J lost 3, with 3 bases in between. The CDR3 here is CASSQEINQPQHF. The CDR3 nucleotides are TGCGCCAGCAGCCAAGAGATCAATCAGCCCCAGCATTTT.

CDR3: CSARDTSYNSPLHF. The DNA for the CDR3 is TGCAGTGCTAGAGATACCTCCTATAATTCACCCCTCCACTTT. The chain uses TRBV20-1 and TRBJ1-6; D remains ambiguous. The CDR3 sequence is 14 residues long. Trimming left V 0 bases short and J 0 bases short, with 3 bases between. Germline loops: CDR1 DFQATT, CDR2 SNEGSKA (reference sequence).

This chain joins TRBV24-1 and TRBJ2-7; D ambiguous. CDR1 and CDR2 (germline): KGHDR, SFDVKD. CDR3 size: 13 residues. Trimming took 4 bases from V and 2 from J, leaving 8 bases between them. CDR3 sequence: CATSEKSAYEQYF. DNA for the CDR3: TGTGCCACCAGTGAGAAGTCAGCCTACGAGCAGTACTTC.